This is a list of T cell receptor beta chains from one sample in a study of cytomegalovirus exposure and HLA in healthy donors. This table comes from immunoSEQ multiplex PCR, and its TCRdb copy is limited to in-frame clones, with some not included. This sample's table has some 110,000 clones. The sequencing sample was made of PBMCs. The receptors shown here come from a man in his forties or fifties in good health and CMV-seropositive. The CDR3 runs from the conserved cysteine through the conserved F or W. The D gene is left open where the match is weak.

TRBV29-1,TRBD1,TRBJ2-2,13,CSTGTGNTGELFF,TGCAGTACCGGGACAGGGAACACCGGGGAGCTGTTTTTT
TRBV7-6,.,TRBJ1-5,15,CASSSIQGSNQPQHF,TGTGCCAGCAGCTCAATCCAGGGAAGCAATCAGCCCCAGCATTTT
TRBV5-1,TRBD2,TRBJ2-3,17,CASSLRPSGRQTDTQYF,TGCGCCAGCAGCTTGCGGCCTAGCGGGAGGCAGACAGATACGCAGTATTTT
TRBV2,.,TRBJ1-2,15,CASSAQGTSLKGYTF,TGTGCCAGCAGTGCCCAAGGGACAAGCTTAAAGGGCTACACCTTC
TRBV28,TRBD1,TRBJ2-7,15,CASSSPQGAKYEQYF,TGTGCCAGCAGCTCCCCTCAGGGGGCGAAGTACGAGCAGTACTTC
TRBV10-2,TRBD2,TRBJ2-2,15,CASSLTSGGTGELFF,TGCGCCAGCAGCCTCACTAGCGGGGGGACCGGGGAGCTGTTTTTT
TRBV28,TRBD2,TRBJ2-7,17,CASSFSKYGTSGYEQYF,TGTGCCAGCAGTTTTTCGAAGTACGGGACTAGCGGCTACGAGCAGTACTTC
TRBV4-2,TRBD2,TRBJ2-1,19,CASSQAPGLAGTSYNEQFF,TGTGCCAGCAGCCAAGCTCCGGGACTAGCGGGAACGTCCTACAATGAGCAGTTCTTC
TRBV2,TRBD1,TRBJ1-1,15,CASSGTGGSQTEAFF,TGTGCCAGCAGCGGGACAGGGGGGTCGCAAACTGAAGCTTTCTTT
TRBV5-1,TRBD1,TRBJ2-7,15,CASSQGAGGSLEQYF,TGCGCCAGCAGCCAAGGGGCAGGGGGATCTCTCGAGCAGTACTTC
TRBV30,.,TRBJ2-2,13,CAWSLSVTGELFF,TGTGCCTGGAGTTTGAGTGTCACCGGGGAGCTGTTTTTT
TRBV27,.,TRBJ2-7,15,CASRGTTGRTYEQYF,TGTGCCAGCAGGGGGACGACAGGGAGGACCTACGAGCAGTACTTC
TRBV9,.,TRBJ1-3,11,CASGGGNTIYF,TGTGCCAGCGGGGGGGGGAACACCATATATTTT
TRBV6-5,.,TRBJ1-5,15,CASRPQGGSNQPQHF,TGTGCCAGCAGGCCACAGGGCGGTAGCAATCAGCCCCAGCATTTT
TRBV6-4,TRBD2,TRBJ2-1,15,CASSGGLAGFDEQFF,TGTGCCAGCAGTGGAGGACTAGCGGGATTTGATGAGCAGTTCTTC
TRBV5-1,.,TRBJ2-7,15,CASSFGGSRTGEQYF,TGCGCCAGCAGCTTTGGCGGGTCCCGAACGGGCGAGCAGTACTTC
TRBV6-5,TRBD1,TRBJ1-1,12,CASSFRTGLAFF,TGTGCCAGCAGTTTCCGGACAGGGTTAGCTTTCTTT
TRBV5-6,.,TRBJ1-1,15,CASRPNPIRDNGAFF,TGTGCCAGCAGGCCGAACCCAATCCGGGACAACGGAGCTTTCTTT
TRBV18,TRBD2,TRBJ2-7,17,CASSPRAPSGGSYEQYF,TGTGCCAGCTCACCACGGGCCCCTAGCGGAGGGTCCTACGAGCAGTACTTC
TRBV5-1,TRBD2,TRBJ2-1,15,CASSPSGLEINEQFF,TGCGCCAGCAGCCCCTCGGGACTAGAGATAAATGAGCAGTTCTTC
TRBV25-1,.,TRBJ1-1,13,CASSTLAHTEAFF,TGTGCCAGCAGTACGTTGGCTCACACTGAAGCTTTCTTT
TRBV4-2,.,TRBJ2-6,15,CASSLEFLGANVLTF,TGTGCCAGCAGCCTAGAATTTCTGGGGGCCAACGTCCTGACTTTC
TRBV4-1,TRBD1,TRBJ1-3,15,CASSDPPTGMYTIYF,TGCGCCAGCAGCGATCCACCGACAGGGATGTACACCATATATTTT
TRBV6-1,TRBD1,TRBJ2-3,14,CASRGTEGTDTQYF,TGTGCCAGCAGGGGGACAGAGGGGACAGATACGCAGTATTTT
TRBV7-9,TRBD2,TRBJ2-1,16,CASDREAGVVYNEQFF,TGTGCCAGCGACCGAGAGGCGGGAGTCGTCTACAATGAGCAGTTCTTC
TRBV28,TRBD2,TRBJ2-5,17,CASSSSGTSGRIGEQYF,TGTGCCAGCAGTTCCTCTGGGACTAGCGGGAGAATAGGAGAGCAGTACTTC
TRBV15,TRBD2,TRBJ2-5,16,CATSRVSGRASETQYF,TGTGCCACCAGCAGAGTTTCCGGGAGGGCCTCGGAGACCCAGTACTTC
TRBV4-1,TRBD2,TRBJ2-3,16,CASSQYGLAGRDTQYF,TGCGCCAGCAGCCAATACGGACTAGCGGGAAGAGATACGCAGTATTTT
TRBV5-6,.,TRBJ1-4,17,CASSLRGGARTNEKLFF,TGTGCCAGCAGCTTGAGGGGAGGGGCCCGGACTAATGAAAAACTGTTTTTT